Listed below are T cell receptor beta chains from one sample, sequenced in a study of blood T cell repertoires in COVID-19. The protocol was immunoSEQ multiplex PCR, while the TCRdb copy is restricted to in-frame clones and leaves out a portion. The sample has roughly 35,000 clones, 80% seen once. The sequenced sample consisted of peripheral blood. The source of these receptors is an older man with acute or convalescent COVID-19. Both conserved end residues are part of each CDR3. Each record gives: clone size, D gene, V gene, J gene, CDR3 protein, CDR3 DNA. The D gene is left open where the match is weak. Some rows mark clone size as missing; the rest say once, few, many or name a class of expanded clone.

few	TRBD1	TRBV19	TRBJ2-2	CASSTPQGAYTGELFF	TGTGCCAGTAGTACGCCACAGGGGGCTTATACCGGGGAGCTGTTTTTT
NA	NA	TRBV24-1	TRBJ1-5	CATSVSTSQPQHF	TGTGCCACCAGTGTGTCGACTTCACAGCCCCAGCATTTT
NA	TRBD1	TRBV6-5	TRBJ1-1	CASSWTGTALAEAFF	TGTGCCAGCAGTTGGACAGGGACCGCGTTAGCTGAAGCTTTCTTT
NA	TRBD1	TRBV6-4	TRBJ1-2	CASSDKAGTGGNYGYTF	TGTGCCAGCAGCGACAAGGCCGGGACAGGGGGCAACTATGGCTACACCTTC
NA	TRBD1	TRBV5-6	TRBJ1-4	CASRETGSSNEKLFF	TGTGCCAGCAGGGAGACAGGGAGCTCTAATGAAAAACTGTTTTTT
NA	TRBD2	TRBV5-3	TRBJ2-1	CARSPQTSVSSYNEQFF	TGTGCCAGAAGCCCACAGACTAGCGTGAGCTCCTACAATGAGCAGTTCTTC
few	TRBD1	TRBV11-3	TRBJ1-3	CASSSGQGTSSGNTIYF	TGTGCCAGCAGCTCGGGACAGGGAACTAGCTCTGGAAACACCATATATTTT
NA	TRBD1	TRBV5-1	TRBJ1-5	CASSLGGTGINQPQHF	TGCGCCAGCAGCTTGGGGGGGACAGGTATCAATCAGCCCCAGCATTTT
NA	NA	TRBV29-1	TRBJ2-2	CSYTGTTKANTGELFF	TGCAGCTACACAGGTACAACAAAGGCGAACACCGGGGAGCTGTTTTTT
NA	TRBD1	TRBV30	TRBJ1-2	CAWSVQGAQGGYTF	TGTGCCTGGAGTGTACAGGGGGCGCAGGGCGGCTACACCTTC
NA	NA	TRBV6-1	TRBJ2-7	CASSESGAGYSYEQYF	TGTGCCAGCAGTGAATCAGGGGCAGGTTATTCCTACGAGCAGTACTTC
once	TRBD1	TRBV29-1	TRBJ2-1	CSVEDPNRGHEQFF	TGCAGCGTTGAAGATCCTAACAGGGGGCATGAGCAGTTCTTC
NA	TRBD1	TRBV25-1	TRBJ2-3	CASSDPDRGLGDTQYF	TGTGCCAGCAGTGATCCTGACAGGGGGCTTGGTGATACGCAGTATTTT
NA	NA	TRBV5-1	TRBJ1-5	CASSLGHPQQPQHF	TGCGCCAGCAGCTTGGGACATCCCCAGCAGCCCCAGCATTTT
NA	TRBD1	TRBV28	TRBJ1-2	CASRQGSYTF	TGTGCCAGCAGACAGGGGAGCTACACCTTC
NA	TRBD2	TRBV9	TRBJ2-5	CASTPGSSGGQETQYF	TGTGCCAGCACCCCGGGGAGTAGCGGGGGTCAAGAGACCCAGTACTTC
NA	TRBD1	TRBV28	TRBJ1-5	CASFSDREHQPQHF	TGTGCCAGCTTTTCGGACAGGGAACATCAGCCCCAGCATTTT
few	NA	TRBV5-1	TRBJ2-2	CASRRDPGELFF	TGCGCCAGTAGGAGGGATCCCGGGGAGCTGTTTTTT
NA	NA	TRBV7-9	TRBJ2-7	CASSLQGWEQYF	TGTGCCAGCAGCCTACAGGGATGGGAGCAGTACTTC
few	NA	TRBV15	TRBJ1-5	CATSRDSALKDYSNQPQHF	TGTGCCACCAGCAGAGATTCCGCACTGAAAGATTATAGCAATCAGCCCCAGCATTTT
NA	NA	TRBV29-1	TRBJ1-1	CSVRGPQGTNTEAFF	TGCAGCGTAAGAGGGCCACAGGGAACGAACACTGAAGCTTTCTTT
NA	TRBD2	TRBV6-2/TRBV6-3	TRBJ2-5	CASTPTSGGAETQYF	TGTGCCAGCACCCCGACTAGCGGGGGGGCAGAGACCCAGTACTTC
NA	NA	TRBV5-1	TRBJ2-3	CASSLQVSSTDTQYF	TGCGCCAGCAGCTTACAGGTGTCTAGCACAGATACGCAGTATTTT
NA	NA	TRBV7-2	TRBJ2-1	CASSPIDEQFF	TGTGCCAGCAGCCCCATTGATGAGCAGTTCTTC
NA	TRBD2	TRBV3-1/TRBV3-2	TRBJ2-7	CASSPGTSGREEQYF	TGTGCCAGCAGCCCGGGGACTAGCGGGAGAGAGGAGCAGTACTTC
NA	TRBD2	TRBV19	TRBJ2-7	CASSKASGEYEQYF	TGTGCCAGTAGTAAGGCTAGCGGGGAGTACGAGCAGTACTTC
NA	NA	TRBV12-3/TRBV12-4	TRBJ2-7	CASSLGGIYEQYF	TGTGCCAGCAGTTTAGGCGGGATCTACGAGCAGTACTTC
NA	TRBD1	TRBV9	TRBJ1-1	CASRPGQGIWRTEAFF	TGTGCCAGCAGGCCGGGACAGGGAATCTGGCGCACTGAAGCTTTCTTT
NA	TRBD1	TRBV7-2	TRBJ2-5	CASGTTGQRQETQYF	TGTGCCAGCGGCACCACGGGACAGAGACAAGAGACCCAGTACTTC
NA	TRBD2	TRBV13	TRBJ2-1	CASSVPTSGISNEQFF	TGTGCCAGCAGCGTGCCGACTAGCGGTATTAGCAATGAGCAGTTCTTC
NA	TRBD2	TRBV3-1/TRBV3-2	TRBJ2-1	CASSQVGGGIYNEQFF	TGTGCCAGCAGCCAAGTTGGCGGGGGAATCTACAATGAGCAGTTCTTC
NA	NA	TRBV12-3/TRBV12-4	TRBJ2-5	CASSIQETQYF	TGTGCCAGCAGTATACAAGAAACCCAGTACTTC
NA	TRBD2	TRBV18	TRBJ2-2	CASSSSGRANTGELFF	TGTGCCAGCTCATCTAGCGGGAGGGCCAACACCGGGGAGCTGTTTTTT
NA	TRBD1	TRBV7-3	TRBJ2-1	CASSSTGGEQFF	TGTGCCAGCAGCTCGACAGGGGGGGAGCAGTTCTTC
NA	TRBD2	TRBV3-1/TRBV3-2	TRBJ2-1	CASSPRTSEVNNEQFF	TGTGCCAGCAGCCCCCGGACTAGCGAGGTCAACAATGAGCAGTTCTTC
NA	TRBD1	TRBV30	TRBJ1-1	CASDRGMNTEAFF	TGTGCCAGTGACAGGGGGATGAACACTGAAGCTTTCTTT
NA	NA	TRBV7-2	TRBJ2-4	CASSFGSRGVNIQYF	TGTGCCAGCAGCTTTGGCTCCAGGGGGGTAAACATTCAGTACTTC
NA	NA	TRBV2	TRBJ2-5	CASSGTGVQETQYF	TGTGCCAGCAGTGGTACCGGGGTTCAAGAGACCCAGTACTTC
NA	NA	TRBV3-1/TRBV3-2	TRBJ2-7	CASSQTSEQYF	TGTGCCAGCAGCCAGACTTCCGAGCAGTACTTC
few	NA	TRBV5-1	TRBJ2-4	CASSSTLAKNIQYF	TGCGCCAGCAGCTCAACATTAGCCAAAAACATTCAGTACTTC
NA	TRBD1	TRBV5-1	TRBJ2-3	CASSLVGGVTDTQYF	TGCGCCAGCAGCTTGGTAGGGGGCGTCACAGATACGCAGTATTTT
NA	TRBD1	TRBV3-1/TRBV3-2	TRBJ1-2	CASSHRAGTVF	TGTGCCAGCAGCCACCGCGCCGGGACAGTTTTC
few	NA	TRBV27	TRBJ1-2	CASSLQPGGSGYTF	TGTGCCAGCAGTTTACAGCCTGGGGGGTCTGGCTACACCTTC
few	TRBD1	TRBV5-5	TRBJ1-2	CASSLVAGGWNGYTF	TGTGCCAGCAGCTTGGTTGCAGGGGGTTGGAATGGCTACACCTTC
NA	TRBD1	TRBV6-2/TRBV6-3	TRBJ1-2	CASSFPGQGANYGYTF	TGTGCCAGCAGTTTTCCAGGACAGGGAGCTAACTATGGCTACACCTTC
NA	TRBD1	TRBV19	TRBJ1-5	CASSMVTGGKKPQHF	TGTGCCAGTAGTATGGTGACAGGGGGGAAAAAGCCCCAGCATTTT
NA	NA	TRBV27	TRBJ2-7	CASSFTGHSYEQYF	TGTGCCAGCAGTTTCACAGGGCACTCCTACGAGCAGTACTTC
NA	TRBD2	TRBV28	TRBJ2-7	CASSLLAANYEQYF	TGTGCCAGCAGTTTACTAGCGGCGAACTACGAGCAGTACTTC
NA	NA	TRBV25-1	TRBJ1-2	CASSGAGANYGYTF	TGTGCCAGCAGTGGGGCAGGGGCGAATTATGGCTACACCTTC
NA	NA	TRBV5-1	TRBJ2-7	CASQLTPGFKGSGAQYF	TGCGCCAGCCAACTAACCCCGGGGTTTAAAGGATCAGGGGCGCAGTACTTC
NA	NA	TRBV25-1	TRBJ1-1	CASSATRTANTEAFF	TGTGCCAGCAGTGCAACCCGGACAGCTAACACTGAAGCTTTCTTT
NA	NA	TRBV6-5	TRBJ2-7	CASRAGILYEQYF	TGTGCCAGCAGGGCAGGGATTCTCTACGAGCAGTACTTC
NA	NA	TRBV5-1	TRBJ2-7	CASSSRPGGSYEQYF	TGCGCCAGCAGCTCCCGCCCCGGGGGCTCCTACGAGCAGTACTTC
NA	TRBD1	TRBV7-9	TRBJ2-5	CASSSGQGETQYF	TGTGCCAGCAGCTCGGGACAGGGTGAGACCCAGTACTTC